A selection of T cell receptor beta chains follows, all from one sample in a study of T cell clones after liver transplantation. TCRdb keeps only in-frame clones here, not all; method: immunoSEQ multiplex PCR. Of 99,000 or so clones listed, around four fifths are singletons. The sample consisted of CD4+ T cells from blood, taken before liver transplant. The receptors stem from a human donor who received a liver transplant. Both conserved end residues are part of each CDR3. A D gene is named only where the DNA matches it firmly. The size entry is marked missing in some rows and otherwise reads once, few, many or a size class.

V gene	J gene	D gene	clone size	CDR3 protein	CDR3 DNA
TRBV2	TRBJ2-1	TRBD2	-	CASRAGYKVAGDNEQFF	TGTGCCAGCAGGGCGGGGTACAAGGTAGCGGGAGACAATGAGCAGTTCTTC
TRBV27	TRBJ2-1	TRBD2	-	CASSFFGSASGRKGNEQFF	TGTGCCAGCAGTTTTTTTGGGTCTGCTAGCGGGAGGAAGGGGAATGAGCAGTTCTTC
TRBV11-3	TRBJ2-2	-	once	CASSLGPNTGELFF	TGTGCCAGCAGCTTGGGACCAAACACCGGGGAGCTGTTTTTT
TRBV18	TRBJ2-5	-	-	CASSPQGIQETQYF	TGTGCCAGCTCACCACAAGGGATCCAAGAGACCCAGTACTTC
TRBV28	TRBJ1-2	-	-	CASSWENGYTF	TGTGCCAGCAGCTGGGAAAATGGCTACACCTTC
TRBV5-6	TRBJ2-3	-	-	CASSLTGPATDTQYF	TGTGCCAGCAGCTTAACGGGACCGGCCACAGATACGCAGTATTTT
TRBV29-1	TRBJ1-1	-	many	CSVGTPQGPTEAFF	TGCAGCGTTGGAACCCCCCAGGGGCCAACTGAAGCTTTCTTT
TRBV10-3	TRBJ2-7	-	-	CAISASYEQYF	TGTGCCATCAGTGCCTCCTACGAGCAGTACTTC
TRBV5-1	TRBJ1-2	TRBD1	-	CASSNLGTGRGYTF	TGCGCCAGCAGCAACCTAGGGACAGGTAGAGGCTACACCTTC
TRBV29-1	TRBJ2-1	-	once	CSVFQYEQFF	TGCAGCGTTTTTCAGTATGAGCAGTTCTTC
TRBV5-4	TRBJ2-2	TRBD2	-	CASSQLAGGGTGELFF	TGTGCCAGCAGCCAACTAGCGGGAGGGGGGACCGGGGAGCTGTTTTTT
TRBV7-9	TRBJ1-4	-	-	CASSRSPSANEKLFF	TGTGCCAGCAGCCGCAGCCCTTCGGCTAATGAAAAACTGTTTTTT
TRBV6-6	TRBJ1-1	TRBD1	-	CASSRDRGRTEAFF	TGTGCCAGCAGTAGGGACAGGGGGCGAACTGAAGCTTTCTTT
TRBV28	TRBJ2-3	-	-	CASAWSRATDTQYF	TGTGCCAGCGCCTGGAGCCGCGCCACAGATACGCAGTATTTT
TRBV7-2	TRBJ2-3	TRBD2	-	CASSLTRWLAGVGDTQYF	TGTGCCAGCAGCTTAACTCGGTGGCTAGCGGGAGTCGGAGATACGCAGTATTTT
TRBV15	TRBJ2-1	TRBD2	-	CATRPGLAGVSEQFF	TGTGCCACCAGGCCGGGGCTAGCGGGAGTTAGTGAGCAGTTCTTC
TRBV6-5	TRBJ1-3	-	-	CASSSPGSPGNTIYF	TGTGCCAGCAGTTCCCCCGGGAGTCCTGGAAACACCATATATTTT
TRBV30	TRBJ2-3	-	-	CAWSGGPSTDTQYF	TGTGCCTGGAGTGGTGGTCCTAGCACAGATACGCAGTATTTT
TRBV15	TRBJ2-1	-	-	CATSRGLRNEQFF	TGTGCCACCAGCAGGGGGCTCCGCAATGAGCAGTTCTTC
TRBV7-8	TRBJ2-7	-	-	CASSLQTGMGEQYF	TGTGCCAGCAGCTTGCAAACAGGGATGGGCGAGCAGTACTTC
TRBV9	TRBJ1-3	-	-	CASSKPTGISGNTIYF	TGTGCCAGCAGCAAGCCCACAGGAATCTCTGGAAACACCATATATTTT
TRBV27	TRBJ1-1	-	few	CASSLSRATPQAEAFF	TGTGCCAGCAGTTTATCCAGGGCCACGCCACAGGCTGAAGCTTTCTTT
TRBV10-3	TRBJ1-6	-	-	CAISEGRDSPLHF	TGTGCCATCAGTGAAGGGAGGGATTCACCCCTCCACTTT
TRBV5-4	TRBJ1-6	-	few	CASSLGASNSPLHF	TGTGCCAGCAGCTTAGGGGCATCAAATTCACCCCTCCACTTT
TRBV18	TRBJ1-1	-	-	CASSSGGVHTEAFF	TGTGCCAGCTCATCAGGAGGGGTGCACACTGAAGCTTTCTTT
TRBV4-2	TRBJ2-1	TRBD2	-	CASSRDSGGPGNEQFF	TGTGCCAGCAGCCGGGATAGCGGGGGGCCGGGGAATGAGCAGTTCTTC
TRBV7-6	TRBJ2-1	-	once	CASSPSQVHNEQFF	TGTGCCAGCAGCCCCTCCCAGGTTCACAATGAGCAGTTCTTC
TRBV11-2	TRBJ2-7	TRBD1	-	CASSYTGGSTSYEQYF	TGTGCCAGCAGCTACACAGGGGGCTCTACCTCCTACGAGCAGTACTTC
TRBV6-1	TRBJ1-1	-	few	CASSAAPRASAEAFF	TGTGCCAGCAGTGCAGCCCCCAGGGCGAGCGCTGAAGCTTTCTTT
TRBV7-6	TRBJ2-1	-	-	CASSGASTSYNEQFF	TGTGCCAGCTCGGGGGCTAGCACCTCCTACAATGAGCAGTTCTTC
TRBV6-6	TRBJ1-1	-	once	CASSSPTGADTEAFF	TGTGCCAGCAGCTCTCCGACAGGTGCGGACACTGAAGCTTTCTTT
TRBV2	TRBJ2-2	-	-	CASSTQGPNTGELFF	TGTGCCAGCAGTACTCAGGGGCCGAACACCGGGGAGCTGTTTTTT
TRBV6-5	TRBJ2-3	TRBD2	-	CASSYGTSRTDTQYF	TGTGCCAGCAGTTATGGGACTAGCCGCACAGATACGCAGTATTTT
TRBV19	TRBJ2-2	-	-	CASSIGRNTGELFF	TGTGCCAGTAGTATAGGCAGGAACACCGGGGAGCTGTTTTTT
TRBV28	TRBJ2-1	-	-	CASREDPAGNEQFF	TGTGCCAGCAGAGAGGACCCGGCAGGCAATGAGCAGTTCTTC
TRBV5-1	TRBJ2-5	-	-	CASSSRVGEQYF	TGCGCCAGCAGCTCGAGGGTGGGAGAGCAGTACTTC
TRBV4-3	TRBJ2-1	TRBD2	-	CASSQGLAVYNEQFF	TGCGCCAGCAGCCAGGGACTAGCTGTATACAATGAGCAGTTCTTC
TRBV10-3	TRBJ2-1	TRBD2	-	CAVSTSGGANEQFF	TGTGCCGTGTCGACTAGCGGGGGGGCAAATGAGCAGTTCTTC
TRBV6-5	TRBJ1-5	-	-	CASSSQAGNQPQHF	TGTGCCAGCAGTTCCCAGGCAGGGAATCAGCCCCAGCATTTT
TRBV7-2	TRBJ1-6	TRBD1	-	CASSPRQGQNSPLHF	TGTGCCAGCAGCCCTCGACAGGGTCAAAATTCACCCCTCCACTTT
TRBV19	TRBJ1-1	TRBD1	-	CASSIPGQGDTEAFF	TGTGCCAGTAGCATCCCGGGACAGGGCGACACTGAAGCTTTCTTT
TRBV5-6	TRBJ1-2	-	-	CASSLVETAHSYGYTF	TGTGCCAGCAGCCTAGTAGAGACAGCACATTCCTATGGCTACACCTTC
TRBV7-2	TRBJ1-5	-	-	CASSLGGLRGQPQHF	TGTGCCAGCAGCTTAGGAGGTCTCAGGGGTCAGCCCCAGCATTTT
TRBV6-5	TRBJ2-5	-	-	CASSYSGGTNQETQYF	TGTGCCAGCAGTTACTCGGGCGGGACGAATCAAGAGACCCAGTACTTC
TRBV4-1	TRBJ1-2	TRBD1	-	CASSHLQRDRGSGYTF	TGCGCCAGCAGCCACCTTCAGCGGGACAGGGGAAGTGGCTACACCTTC
TRBV19	TRBJ2-1	TRBD1	-	CASSIGDRGRDNEQFF	TGTGCCAGTAGTATAGGAGACAGGGGGCGCGACAATGAGCAGTTCTTC
TRBV2	TRBJ2-5	-	-	CASSETTPQGLGGETQYF	TGTGCCAGCAGTGAAACGACGCCTCAGGGTTTGGGGGGAGAGACCCAGTACTTC
TRBV29-1	TRBJ2-7	TRBD2	-	CSVEGGLDSYEQYF	TGCAGCGTTGAAGGGGGACTAGACTCCTACGAGCAGTACTTC
TRBV2	TRBJ2-7	TRBD2	-	CASKKGLAGYEQYF	TGTGCCAGCAAGAAAGGACTAGCGGGATACGAGCAGTACTTC
TRBV13	TRBJ2-1	TRBD1	-	CASSHQHGDRGHEQFF	TGTGCCAGCAGCCACCAACATGGGGACAGGGGTCATGAGCAGTTCTTC